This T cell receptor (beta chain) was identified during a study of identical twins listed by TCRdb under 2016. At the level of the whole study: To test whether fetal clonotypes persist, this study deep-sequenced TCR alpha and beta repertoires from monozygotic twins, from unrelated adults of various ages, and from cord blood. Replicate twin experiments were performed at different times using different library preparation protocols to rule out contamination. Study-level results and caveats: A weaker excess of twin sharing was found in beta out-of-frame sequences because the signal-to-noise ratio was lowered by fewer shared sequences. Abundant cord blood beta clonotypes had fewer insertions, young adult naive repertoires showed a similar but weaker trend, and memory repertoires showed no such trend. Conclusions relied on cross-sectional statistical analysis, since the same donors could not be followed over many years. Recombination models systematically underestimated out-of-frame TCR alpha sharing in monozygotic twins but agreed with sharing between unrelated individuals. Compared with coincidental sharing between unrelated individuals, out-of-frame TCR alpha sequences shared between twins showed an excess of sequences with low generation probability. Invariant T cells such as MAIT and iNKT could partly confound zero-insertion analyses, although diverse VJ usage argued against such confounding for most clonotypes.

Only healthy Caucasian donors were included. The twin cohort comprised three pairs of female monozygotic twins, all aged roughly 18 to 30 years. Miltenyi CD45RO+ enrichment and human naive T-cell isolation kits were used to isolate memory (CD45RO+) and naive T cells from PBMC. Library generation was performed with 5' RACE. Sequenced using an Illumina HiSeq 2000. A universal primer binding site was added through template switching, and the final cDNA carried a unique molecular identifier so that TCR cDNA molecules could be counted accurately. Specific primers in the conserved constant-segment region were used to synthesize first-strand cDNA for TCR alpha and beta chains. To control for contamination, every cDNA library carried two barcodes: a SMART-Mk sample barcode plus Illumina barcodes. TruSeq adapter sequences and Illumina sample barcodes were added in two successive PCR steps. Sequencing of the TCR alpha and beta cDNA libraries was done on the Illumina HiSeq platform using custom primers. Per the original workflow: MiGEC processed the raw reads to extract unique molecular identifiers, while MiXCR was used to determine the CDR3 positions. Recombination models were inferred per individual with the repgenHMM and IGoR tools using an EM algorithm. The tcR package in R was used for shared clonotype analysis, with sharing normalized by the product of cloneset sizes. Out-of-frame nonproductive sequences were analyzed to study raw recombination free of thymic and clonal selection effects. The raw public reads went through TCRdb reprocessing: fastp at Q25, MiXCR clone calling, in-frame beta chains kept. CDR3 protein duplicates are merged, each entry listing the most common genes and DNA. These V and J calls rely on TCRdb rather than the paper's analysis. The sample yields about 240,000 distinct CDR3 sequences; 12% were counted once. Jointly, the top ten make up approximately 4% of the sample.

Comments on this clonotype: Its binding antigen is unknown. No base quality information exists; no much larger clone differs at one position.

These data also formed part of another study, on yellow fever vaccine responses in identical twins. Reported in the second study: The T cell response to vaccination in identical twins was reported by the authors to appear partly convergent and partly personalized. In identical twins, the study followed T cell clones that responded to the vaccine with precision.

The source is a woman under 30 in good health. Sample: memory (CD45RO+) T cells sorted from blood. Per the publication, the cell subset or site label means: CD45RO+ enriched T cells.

The CDR3 protein sequence reads: CASSPNRGFHYNEQFF. The DNA sequence reads TGTGCCAGCAGCCCCAACAGGGGCTTCCACTACAATGAGCAGTTCTTC. The rearranged chain carries TRBV6-1 and TRBJ2-1, with TRBD1 identical over 7 junction bases. At the junction V is shortened by 6 bases and J by 3 bases; bases outside the gene matches: 11. The germline V gene yields MNHNS for CDR1 and SASEGT for CDR2. Inclusive of the bounding cysteine and phenylalanine, the CDR3 is 16 residues long. Only the CDR3 region is kept as DNA, spanning 48 bases read in frame from base 1.